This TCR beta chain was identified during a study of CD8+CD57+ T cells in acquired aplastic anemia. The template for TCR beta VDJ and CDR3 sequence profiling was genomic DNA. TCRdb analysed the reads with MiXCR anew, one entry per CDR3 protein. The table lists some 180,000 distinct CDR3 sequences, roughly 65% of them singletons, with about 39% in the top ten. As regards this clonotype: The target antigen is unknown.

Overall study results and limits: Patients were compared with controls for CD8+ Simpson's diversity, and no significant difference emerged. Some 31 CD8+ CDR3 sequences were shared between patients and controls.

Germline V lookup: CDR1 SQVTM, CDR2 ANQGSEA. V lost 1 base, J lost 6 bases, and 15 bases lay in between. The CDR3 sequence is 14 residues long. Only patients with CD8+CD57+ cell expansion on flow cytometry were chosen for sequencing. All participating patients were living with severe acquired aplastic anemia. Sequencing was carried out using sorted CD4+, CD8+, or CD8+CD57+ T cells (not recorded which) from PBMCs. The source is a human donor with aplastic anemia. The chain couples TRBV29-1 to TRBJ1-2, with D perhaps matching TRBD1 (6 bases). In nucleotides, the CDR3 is TGCAGCGTTGAAGTCCTAGCGGGGGGCCATGGCTACACCTTC. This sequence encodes CSVEVLAGGHGYTF.